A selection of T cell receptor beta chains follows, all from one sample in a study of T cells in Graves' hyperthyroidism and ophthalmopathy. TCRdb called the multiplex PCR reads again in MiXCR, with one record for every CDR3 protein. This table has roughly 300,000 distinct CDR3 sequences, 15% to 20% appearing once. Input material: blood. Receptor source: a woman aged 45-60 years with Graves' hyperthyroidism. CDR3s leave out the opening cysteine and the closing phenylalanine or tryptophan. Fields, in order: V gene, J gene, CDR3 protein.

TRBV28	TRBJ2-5	ASSLWDSQETQY
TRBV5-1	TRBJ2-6	ASSLGPTSGANVLT
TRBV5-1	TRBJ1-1	ASSWTGTQNTEAF
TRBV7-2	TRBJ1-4	ASSLDSEAAAGEKLF
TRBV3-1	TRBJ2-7	ASSQVDGQGSEQY
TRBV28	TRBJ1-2	ASSIHADGQGLDGYT
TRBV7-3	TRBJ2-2	ASSAAPGAQGAGELF
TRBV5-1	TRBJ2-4	ASSAGGHKNIQY
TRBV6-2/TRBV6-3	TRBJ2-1	ASSYTKPGRDEQF
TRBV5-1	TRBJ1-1	ASSRTELNTEAF
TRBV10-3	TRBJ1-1	AISRGDRGAEAF
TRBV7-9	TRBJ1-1	ASSSAQGRNTEAF
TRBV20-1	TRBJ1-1	SARGGQGGEAF
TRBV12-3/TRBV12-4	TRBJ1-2	ASSYSVYSGYT
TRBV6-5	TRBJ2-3	ASSSNLAGSTDTQY
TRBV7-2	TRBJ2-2	ASSFGPPENTGELF
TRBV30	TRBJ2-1	AWSVGAGPNEQF
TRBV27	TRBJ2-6	ASTPPSGANVLT
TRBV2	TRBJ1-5	ASSGSGNSNQPQH
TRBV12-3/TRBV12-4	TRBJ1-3	ASSWDSGNTIY
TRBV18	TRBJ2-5	ASSPPGQRQETQY
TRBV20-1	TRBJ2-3	SARISGSVGTQY
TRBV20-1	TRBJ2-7	SARADGRVPYEQY
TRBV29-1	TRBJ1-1	SLGGTEAF
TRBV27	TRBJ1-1	ASSPGTGAPAF
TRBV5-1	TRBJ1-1	ASSLFPGMNTEAF
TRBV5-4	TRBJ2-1	ASSDLAGTSGSDEQF
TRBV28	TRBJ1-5	ASSFIENSNQPQH
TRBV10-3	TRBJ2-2	AISFGLAGDGQTGELF
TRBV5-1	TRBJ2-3	ASSPDRLTDTQY